What follows are 13 T cell receptor beta chains derived from one specimen sequenced in a study of cytomegalovirus exposure and HLA in healthy donors. Researchers ran the PCR with 60 Vbeta and 13 Jbeta primers. Sequenced by immunoSEQ multiplex PCR; TCRdb stores in-frame clones only, minus some. Among some 71,000 clones listed, more than 75% were seen once. Sequencing was done on a sample of PBMCs. All receptors come from a man in his late teens or twenties in good health and CMV-seronegative.

V is TRBV28 and J is TRBJ1-6; no reliable D call. The germline V and J ends were trimmed by 3 bases and 6 bases, with 12 bases remaining between them. CDR3 size: 15 residues. CDR1 MDHEN and CDR2 SYDVKM come from the germline V gene. The DNA of the CDR3 is TGTGCCAGCAGTTTTACGGGAATGACTAATTCACCCCTCCACTTT. As protein: CASSFTGMTNSPLHF.

The sample holds one count of this clone. The chain employs TRBV10-3 and TRBJ1-3; 7 bases are a match to TRBD1. This CDR3 comprises 15 residues. The V gene's germline CDR1 is ENHRY and CDR2 SYGVKD. V gave up 5 bases and J gave up 3 bases; unmatched junction bases: 7. For the CDR3, the DNA is TGTGCCATCAGTAACAGGGGAATCGTTGGAAACACCATATATTTT. Encoded protein: CAISNRGIVGNTIYF.

The chain employs TRBV4-2 and TRBJ2-2; 8 bases align to TRBD2. Losses at the gene ends were 1 base for V and 2 bases for J; bases not matched to a gene: 15. The CDR3 contains 20 residues. Germline assignment: CDR1 LGHNA and CDR2 YNFKEQ. The CDR3 bases are TGTGCCAGCAGCCAAGCTTTCTGGGGTGCTAGCGGGTTAAACACCGGGGAGCTGTTTTTT. This translates into CASSQAFWGASGLNTGELFF.

This chain joins TRBV5-1 and TRBJ2-1, with D uncertain. The CDR3 extends over 13 amino acids. The V end was cut by 0 bases, the J end by 6 bases, with 7 bases between. Germline V lookup: CDR1 SGHRS, CDR2 YFSETQ. The CDR3 region is CASSLGQSNEQFF. The CDR3, as DNA: TGCGCCAGCAGCTTGGGTCAATCCAATGAGCAGTTCTTC.

This clone turned up a few times. The V and J genes are TRBV7-2 and TRBJ1-1; D not resolved. The germline CDR1 and CDR2 sequences are SGHTA and FQGNSA. The CDR3 spans 13 residues. V was shortened by 3 bases and J by 3 bases, with 8 bases between the two germline ends. The CDR3 reads CASSLQRYTEAFF. The CDR3 nucleotides are TGTGCCAGCAGCTTGCAACGGTACACTGAAGCTTTCTTT.

The chain carries TRBV2 and TRBJ2-7, with 7 bases aligning to TRBD1. Germline lookup yields CDR1 SNHLY and CDR2 FYNNEI. CDR3 size: 14 residues. V was pared by 7 bases and J by 6 bases, with 12 bases of the junction left unmatched. The CDR3 sequence is CASIPPPGGGEQYF. The DNA of the CDR3 is TGTGCCAGCATCCCACCCCCAGGGGGTGGCGAGCAGTACTTC.

The chain has TRBV6-6 and TRBJ2-7; 7 bases line up with TRBD1. The germline CDR1 and CDR2 sequences are MNHNY and SVGAGI (reference sequence). With 6 bases clipped from V and 7 bases from J, the junction kept 9 bases outside the gene matches. The CDR3 is made up of 13 amino acids. This chain's CDR3 is CASRRQGVGEQYF. In nucleotides, the CDR3 is TGTGCCAGCAGGAGACAGGGTGTAGGAGAGCAGTACTTC.

The V call is TRBV7-9, the J call TRBJ2-7, with 8 bases matching TRBD2. Germline loops: CDR1 SEHNR, CDR2 FQNEAQ (reference sequence). Trimming cost V 5 bases and J 3 bases; bases outside gene matches: 3. This CDR3 spans 13 amino acids. CDR3 amino acids: CASSPGGRYEQYF. CDR3 DNA sequence: TGTGCCAGCAGCCCGGGGGGGCGCTACGAGCAGTACTTC.

The chain links TRBV6-5 to TRBJ1-1; D is ambiguous. Germline V gene lookup returns CDR1 MNHEY and CDR2 SVGAGI. This CDR3 contains 15 residues. V was trimmed by 2 bases and J by 5 bases, leaving 15 bases between them. The CDR3 DNA reads as TGTGCCAGCAGTTACACTTATTCAGGAACGACTGAAGCTTTCTTT. Protein product: CASSYTYSGTTEAFF.

The chain employs TRBV5-1 and TRBJ2-7; unclear D gene. The CDR3 loop spans 15 amino acids. CDR1 and CDR2 from the germline V gene are SGHRS and YFSETQ. The germline V and J ends were trimmed by 2 bases and 6 bases, with 18 bases remaining between them. In DNA, the CDR3 is TGCGCCAGCAGCTTAGAGCTCGGGTGGAGTATCGAGCAGTACTTC. Its protein is CASSLELGWSIEQYF.

This clone was observed a handful of times. V and J are TRBV4-3 and TRBJ2-1, with D possibly matching TRBD2 (6 bases). Germline CDR1 and CDR2: LGHNA and YSLEER. There are 17 residues in the CDR3. V lost 0 bases and J lost 6, with 18 bases in between. The CDR3 spells CASSQENLGGALNEQFF. The CDR3 DNA follows: TGCGCCAGCAGCCAAGAAAATTTGGGCGGGGCGCTCAATGAGCAGTTCTTC.

The genes are TRBV5-4 and TRBJ2-3, with D tentatively TRBD2 (6 bases). Germline V gene lookup returns CDR1 SGHNT and CDR2 YYREEE (reference sequence). This CDR3 region has 16 residues. V was clipped by 2 bases and J by 2 bases, with 15 bases between them. CDR3 coding DNA: TGTGCCAGCAGCTTCAGCCCCGGACTAAACACAGATACGCAGTATTTT. It codes for CASSFSPGLNTDTQYF.

In this sample, this clone turned up once. The chain links TRBV11-2 to TRBJ2-1, with 8 positions matching TRBD1. The CDR3 contains 13 residues. V gave up 4 bases and J gave up 8 bases; unmatched junction bases: 4. Germline CDR1 SGHAT, CDR2 FQNNGV. The CDR3, as DNA: TGTGCCAGCAGCTCCGGGGACAGGTATGAGCAGTTCTTC. Amino acid sequence: CASSSGDRYEQFF. The full variable domain, completed using reference TRBV11-2 and TRBJ2-1, is EAGVAQSPRYKIIEKRQSVAFWCNPISGHATLYWYQQILGQGPKLLIQFQNNGVVDDSQLPKDRFSAERLKGVDSTLKIQPAKLEDSAVYLCASSSGDRYEQFFGPGTRLTVL.